This T cell receptor beta chain originates from a study of T cell repertoires in cytomegalovirus infection. Study observations and caveats: What dominated the ex vivo response were HLA-C-restricted CMV-specific TCR beta clonotypes.

TCRdb reanalysed the reads using MiXCR and keeps one entry per CDR3 protein. The data contain around 630,000 distinct CDR3 sequences, roughly 24% of them seen just once; the ten biggest clones take up roughly 8%. To note about this clonotype: Its antigen is unidentified.

Germline V CDR1 and CDR2: MNHEY, SVGAGI. V lost 2 bases and J lost 2; bases outside the gene matches: 5. The length of the CDR3 is 16 residues. The clonotype originates from a human donor in good health (CMV status not recorded). Some clones in this sample may be carry-over from other donors' samples. The specimen was CD8+ T cells from PBMCs. The genes are TRBV6-5 and TRBJ2-1; TRBD2 aligns across 8 bases. The CDR3 protein is CASSYGRGGTYNEQFF. The CDR3 nucleotides are TGTGCCAGCAGTTACGGCCGCGGGGGGACCTACAATGAGCAGTTCTTC.